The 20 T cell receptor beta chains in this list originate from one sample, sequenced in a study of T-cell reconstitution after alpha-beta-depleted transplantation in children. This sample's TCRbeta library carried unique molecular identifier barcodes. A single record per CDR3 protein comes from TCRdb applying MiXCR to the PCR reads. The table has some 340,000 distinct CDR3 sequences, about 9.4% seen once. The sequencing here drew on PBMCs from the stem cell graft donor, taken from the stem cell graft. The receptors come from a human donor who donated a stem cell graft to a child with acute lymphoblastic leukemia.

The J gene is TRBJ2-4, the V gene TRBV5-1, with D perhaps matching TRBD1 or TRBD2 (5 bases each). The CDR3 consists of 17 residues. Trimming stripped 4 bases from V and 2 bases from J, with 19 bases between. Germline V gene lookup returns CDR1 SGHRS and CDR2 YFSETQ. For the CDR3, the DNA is TGCGCCAGCAGCAGGGACGGGGCGGCTTCTACCAAAAACATTCAGTACTTC. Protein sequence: CASSRDGAASTKNIQYF.

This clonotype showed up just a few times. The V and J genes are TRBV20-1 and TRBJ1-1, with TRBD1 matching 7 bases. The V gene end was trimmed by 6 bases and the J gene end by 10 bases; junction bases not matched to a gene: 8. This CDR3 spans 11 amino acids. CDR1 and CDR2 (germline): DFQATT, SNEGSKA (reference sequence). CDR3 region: CSAPGQPAAFF. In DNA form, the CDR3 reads TGCAGTGCGCCGGGACAGCCGGCAGCTTTCTTT.

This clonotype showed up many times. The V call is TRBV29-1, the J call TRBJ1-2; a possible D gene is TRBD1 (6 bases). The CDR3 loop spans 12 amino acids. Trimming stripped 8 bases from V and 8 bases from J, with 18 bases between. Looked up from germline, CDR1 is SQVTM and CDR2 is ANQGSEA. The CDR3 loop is CSSGPGDDGYTF. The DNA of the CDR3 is TGCAGCAGCGGCCCAGGGGATGACGGCTACACCTTC.

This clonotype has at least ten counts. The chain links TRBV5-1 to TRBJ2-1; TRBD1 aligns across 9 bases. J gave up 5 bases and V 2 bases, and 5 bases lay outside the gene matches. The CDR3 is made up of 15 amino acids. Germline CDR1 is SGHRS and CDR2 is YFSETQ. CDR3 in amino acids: CASSFGDREDNEQFF. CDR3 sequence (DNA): TGCGCCAGCAGCTTTGGGGACAGGGAGGACAATGAGCAGTTCTTC.

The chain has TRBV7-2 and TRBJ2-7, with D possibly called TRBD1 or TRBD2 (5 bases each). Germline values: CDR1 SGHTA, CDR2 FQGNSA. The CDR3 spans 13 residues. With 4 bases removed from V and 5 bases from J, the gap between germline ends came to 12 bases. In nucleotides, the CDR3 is TGTGCCAGCAGCTGGGCAGGGAGCGACGAGCAGTACTTC. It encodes CASSWAGSDEQYF.

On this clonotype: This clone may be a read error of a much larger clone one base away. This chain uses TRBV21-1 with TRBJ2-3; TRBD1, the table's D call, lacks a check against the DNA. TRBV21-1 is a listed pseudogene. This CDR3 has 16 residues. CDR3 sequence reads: CASIKLRGIHTDTQYF. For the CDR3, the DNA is TGTGCCAGCATCAAGCTGAGGGGAATCCACACAGATACGCAGTATTTT.

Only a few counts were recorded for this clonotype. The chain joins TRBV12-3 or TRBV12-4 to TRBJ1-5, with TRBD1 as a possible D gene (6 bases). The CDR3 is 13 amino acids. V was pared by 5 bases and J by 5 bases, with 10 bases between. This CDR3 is CASSDRRYQPQHF. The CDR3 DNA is TGTGCCAGCAGTGACAGGAGATATCAGCCCCAGCATTTT.

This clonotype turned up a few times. Written as DNA, the CDR3 is TGTGCCAGCACCCCGTGGGTCCATGAGCAGTTCTTC. Translated: CASTPWVHEQFF. The rearrangement links TRBV12-3 or TRBV12-4 to TRBJ2-1; D not certain. V was clipped by 7 bases and J by 8 bases, with 12 bases between them. The CDR3 runs to 12 residues.

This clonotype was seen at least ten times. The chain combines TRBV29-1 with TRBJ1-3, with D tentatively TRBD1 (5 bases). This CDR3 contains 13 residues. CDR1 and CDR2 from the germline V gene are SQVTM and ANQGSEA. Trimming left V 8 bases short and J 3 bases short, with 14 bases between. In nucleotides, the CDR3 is TGCAGCACCCGTTCCAGGGTTGGAAACACCATATATTTT. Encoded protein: CSTRSRVGNTIYF. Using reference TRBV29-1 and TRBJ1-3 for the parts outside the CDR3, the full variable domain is SAVISQKPSRDICQRGTSLTIQCQVDSQVTMMFWYRQQPGQSLTLIATANQGSEATYESGFVIDKFPISRPNLTFSTLTVSNMSPEDSSIYLCSTRSRVGNTIYFGEGSWLTVV.

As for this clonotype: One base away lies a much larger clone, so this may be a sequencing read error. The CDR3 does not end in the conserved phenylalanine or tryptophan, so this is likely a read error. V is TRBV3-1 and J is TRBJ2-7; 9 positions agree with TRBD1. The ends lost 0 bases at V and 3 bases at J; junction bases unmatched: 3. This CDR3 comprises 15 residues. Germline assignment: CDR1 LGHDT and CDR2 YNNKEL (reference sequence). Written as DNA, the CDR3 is TGTGCCAGCAGCCAAGATCAGACAGGGGGCTACGAGCAGTACCTC. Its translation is CASSQDQTGGYEQYL.

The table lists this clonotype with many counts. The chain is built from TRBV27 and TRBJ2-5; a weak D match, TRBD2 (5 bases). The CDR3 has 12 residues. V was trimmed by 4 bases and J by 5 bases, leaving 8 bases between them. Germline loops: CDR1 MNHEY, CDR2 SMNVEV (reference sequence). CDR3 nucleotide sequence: TGTGCCAGCAGTTATAGAGGGGAGACCCAGTACTTC. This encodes CASSYRGETQYF.

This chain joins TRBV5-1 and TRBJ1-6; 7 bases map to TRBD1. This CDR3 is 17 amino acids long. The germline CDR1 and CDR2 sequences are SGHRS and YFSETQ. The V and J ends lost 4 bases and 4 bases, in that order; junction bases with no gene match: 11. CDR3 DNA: TGCGCCAGCAGCCCCCATGAGGGGGCAGGATATAATTCACCCCTCCACTTT. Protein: CASSPHEGAGYNSPLHF.

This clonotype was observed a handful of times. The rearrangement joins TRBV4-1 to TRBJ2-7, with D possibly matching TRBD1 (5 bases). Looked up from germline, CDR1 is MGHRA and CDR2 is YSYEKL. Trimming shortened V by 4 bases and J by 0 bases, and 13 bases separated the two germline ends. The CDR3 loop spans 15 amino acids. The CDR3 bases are TGCGCCAGCAGCCCCCAGGGTTTGAGCTCCTACGAGCAGTACTTC. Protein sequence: CASSPQGLSSYEQYF.

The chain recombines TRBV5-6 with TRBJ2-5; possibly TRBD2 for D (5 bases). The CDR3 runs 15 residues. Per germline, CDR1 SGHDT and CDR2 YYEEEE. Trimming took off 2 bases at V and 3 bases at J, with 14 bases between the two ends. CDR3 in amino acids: CASSFSPGEKETQYF. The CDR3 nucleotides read TGTGCCAGCAGCTTTAGTCCCGGGGAAAAAGAGACCCAGTACTTC. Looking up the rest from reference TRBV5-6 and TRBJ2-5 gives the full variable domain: DAGVTQSPTHLIKTRGQQVTLRCSPKSGHDTVSWYQQALGQGPQFIFQYYEEEERQRGNFPDRFSGHQFPNYSSELNVNALLLGDSALYLCASSFSPGEKETQYFGPGTRLLVL.

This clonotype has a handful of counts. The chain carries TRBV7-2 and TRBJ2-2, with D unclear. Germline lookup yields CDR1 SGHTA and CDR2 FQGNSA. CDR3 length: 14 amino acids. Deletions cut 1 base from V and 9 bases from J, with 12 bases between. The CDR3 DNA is TGTGCCAGCAGCTTAGGCTGGGCGGTGAGGGAGCTGTTTTTT. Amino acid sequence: CASSLGWAVRELFF.

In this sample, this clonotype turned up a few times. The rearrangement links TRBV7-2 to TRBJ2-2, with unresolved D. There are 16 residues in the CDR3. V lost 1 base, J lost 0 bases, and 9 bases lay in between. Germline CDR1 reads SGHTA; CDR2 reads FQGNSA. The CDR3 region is CASSLVIPSNTGELFF. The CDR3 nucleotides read TGTGCCAGCAGCTTAGTCATCCCATCGAACACCGGGGAGCTGTTTTTT. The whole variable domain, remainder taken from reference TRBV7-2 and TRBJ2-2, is GAGVSQSPSNKVTEKGKDVELRCDPISGHTALYWYRQSLGQGLEFLIYFQGNSAPDKSGLPSDRFSAERTGGSVSTLTIQRTQQEDSAVYLCASSLVIPSNTGELFFGEGSRLTVL.

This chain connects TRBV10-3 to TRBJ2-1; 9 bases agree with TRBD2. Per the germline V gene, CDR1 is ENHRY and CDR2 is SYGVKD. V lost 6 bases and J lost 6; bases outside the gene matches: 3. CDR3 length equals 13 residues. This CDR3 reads CAIRSGGTNEQFF. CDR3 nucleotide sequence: TGTGCCATCAGAAGCGGGGGGACCAATGAGCAGTTCTTC.

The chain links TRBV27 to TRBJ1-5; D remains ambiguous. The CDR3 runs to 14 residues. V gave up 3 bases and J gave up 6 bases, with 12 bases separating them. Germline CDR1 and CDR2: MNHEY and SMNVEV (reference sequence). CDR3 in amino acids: CASSFREGSQPQHF. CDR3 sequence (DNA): TGTGCCAGCAGTTTTAGGGAAGGAAGTCAGCCCCAGCATTTT.

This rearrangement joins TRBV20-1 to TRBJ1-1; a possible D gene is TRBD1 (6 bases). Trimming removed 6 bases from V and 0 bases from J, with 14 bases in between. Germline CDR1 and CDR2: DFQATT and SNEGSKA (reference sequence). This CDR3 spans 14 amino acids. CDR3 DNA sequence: TGCAGTGCCAAGGGGGGCCCTTTGAACACTGAAGCTTTCTTT. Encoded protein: CSAKGGPLNTEAFF.

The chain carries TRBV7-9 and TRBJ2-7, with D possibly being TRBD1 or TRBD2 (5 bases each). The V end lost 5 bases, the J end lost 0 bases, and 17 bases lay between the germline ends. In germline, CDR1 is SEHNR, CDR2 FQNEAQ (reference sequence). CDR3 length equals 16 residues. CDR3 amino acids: CASSDRWGRLSYEQYF. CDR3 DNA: TGTGCCAGCAGCGATAGATGGGGACGGCTCTCCTACGAGCAGTACTTC.